These T cell receptor beta chains were read from a single sample in a study of CD8 T cells in Susac syndrome. TCRdb independently ran MiXCR on the immunoSEQ multiplex PCR reads; one entry per CDR3 protein. This table holds about 150,000 distinct CDR3 sequences, about 91% found once. Sequences were obtained from CD4+ T cells from PBMCs. The receptors derive from a human donor in good health. The CDR3 runs from the conserved cysteine through the conserved F or W. The D gene is left open where the match is weak. A clone size is listed for some rows: how often the clone was seen (once, few, many), or a class if it is expanded.

clone_size	d_call	v_call	j_call	cdr3_aa	cdr3_nt
-	-	TRBV4-1	TRBJ1-3	CASSHPEGYGNTIYF	TGCGCCAGCAGCCATCCGGAAGGATACGGAAACACCATATATTTT
once	-	TRBV13	TRBJ1-1	CASSLNPSRVAEAFF	TGTGCCAGCAGCTTAAATCCTTCACGGGTGGCCGAAGCTTTCTTT
once	-	TRBV6-1	TRBJ1-1	CASSNSRGLEAFF	TGTGCCAGCAGTAACTCCCGGGGCCTTGAAGCTTTCTTT
-	TRBD2	TRBV2	TRBJ2-3	CASSESISGVLRDTQYF	TGTGCCAGCAGTGAATCGATTAGCGGGGTCCTCCGGGATACGCAGTATTTT
-	-	TRBV21-1	TRBJ2-1	CASSNPLAGGPHEQFF	TGTGCCAGCAGCAACCCCCTAGCGGGAGGGCCCCATGAGCAGTTCTTC
-	-	TRBV7-8	TRBJ1-4	CASSFREKLFF	TGTGCCAGCAGCTTTAGGGAAAAACTGTTTTTT
-	-	TRBV6-6	TRBJ1-3	CASSYSRQNSGNTIYF	TGTGCCAGCAGTTACTCGAGACAGAACTCTGGAAACACCATATATTTT
-	TRBD1	TRBV5-1	TRBJ2-2	CASSPGTGTGELFF	TGCGCCAGCAGCCCAGGGACAGGGACCGGGGAGCTGTTTTTT
-	TRBD2	TRBV23-1	TRBJ2-1	CASSPAGGPSYNEQFF	TGCGCCAGCAGTCCGGCGGGAGGGCCCTCTTACAATGAGCAGTTCTTC
-	-	TRBV3-1	TRBJ2-1	CASSQVGGHNEQFF	TGTGCCAGCAGCCAAGTGGGAGGTCACAATGAGCAGTTCTTC
-	-	TRBV5-1	TRBJ2-7	CASSLFTGYTYEQYF	TGCGCCAGCAGCTTGTTTACAGGGTATACCTACGAGCAGTACTTC
-	TRBD2	TRBV9	TRBJ2-1	CASSARLAGGLGRDNEQFF	TGTGCCAGCAGCGCTCGACTAGCGGGAGGGCTCGGAAGGGACAATGAGCAGTTCTTC
-	-	TRBV4-3	TRBJ2-1	CASLTGINEQFF	TGCGCCAGTCTCACAGGGATCAATGAGCAGTTCTTC
-	-	TRBV20-1	TRBJ1-5	CSVPFSGGGNQPQHF	TGCAGTGTCCCCTTTTCTGGGGGCGGGAATCAGCCCCAGCATTTT
few	-	TRBV7-8	TRBJ1-2	CASSPGANYGYTF	TGTGCCAGCAGCCCGGGAGCTAACTATGGCTACACCTTC
-	TRBD2	TRBV4-3	TRBJ2-1	CASSPSGGAKDNEQFF	TGCGCCAGCAGCCCCAGCGGGGGGGCCAAGGACAATGAGCAGTTCTTC
-	-	TRBV2	TRBJ2-1	CASSEAPKNEQFF	TGTGCCAGCAGCGAAGCACCGAAAAATGAGCAGTTCTTC
-	-	TRBV2	TRBJ2-7	CASSEGQGGEQYF	TGTGCCAGCAGTGAAGGGCAGGGTGGCGAGCAGTACTTC
-	-	TRBV5-1	TRBJ1-2	CASSLVQTNYGYTF	TGCGCCAGCAGCTTGGTACAGACTAACTATGGCTACACCTTC
-	-	TRBV6-5	TRBJ1-4	CASSYARGTNEKLFF	TGTGCCAGCAGTTACGCCAGAGGAACTAATGAAAAACTGTTTTTT
-	-	TRBV7-9	TRBJ2-3	CASSRKGGLSTDTQYF	TGTGCCAGCAGCCGAAAGGGGGGACTTAGCACAGATACGCAGTATTTT
-	-	TRBV14	TRBJ2-7	CASSSIHSIPYEQYF	TGTGCCAGCAGCTCTATACACAGCATTCCCTACGAGCAGTACTTC
-	TRBD1	TRBV28	TRBJ1-2	CASRVQGGLSYGYTF	TGTGCCAGCAGGGTTCAGGGGGGGCTCTCCTATGGCTACACCTTC